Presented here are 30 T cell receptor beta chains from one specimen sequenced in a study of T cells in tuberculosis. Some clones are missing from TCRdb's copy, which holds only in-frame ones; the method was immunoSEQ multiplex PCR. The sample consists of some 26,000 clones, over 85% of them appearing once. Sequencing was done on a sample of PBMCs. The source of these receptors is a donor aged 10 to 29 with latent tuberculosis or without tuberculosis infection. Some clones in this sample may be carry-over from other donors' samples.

This CDR3 is CAWSVKGTGAEYF. CDR3 nucleotides: TGTGCCTGGAGTGTCAAGGGGACAGGCGCGGAGTACTTC. The V call is TRBV30, the J call TRBJ2-7, with 8 nucleotides matching TRBD1. Germline CDR1 and CDR2: GTSNPN and SVGIG (reference sequence). V gave up 0 bases and J gave up 11 bases; unmatched junction bases: 9. The CDR3 is 13 amino acids.

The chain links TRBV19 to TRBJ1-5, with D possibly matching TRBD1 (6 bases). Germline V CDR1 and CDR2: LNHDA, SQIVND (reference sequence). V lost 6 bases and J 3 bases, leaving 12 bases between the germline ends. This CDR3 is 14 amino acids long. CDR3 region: CASSATGNNQPQHF. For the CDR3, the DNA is TGTGCCAGTAGCGCAACAGGGAACAATCAGCCCCAGCATTTT.

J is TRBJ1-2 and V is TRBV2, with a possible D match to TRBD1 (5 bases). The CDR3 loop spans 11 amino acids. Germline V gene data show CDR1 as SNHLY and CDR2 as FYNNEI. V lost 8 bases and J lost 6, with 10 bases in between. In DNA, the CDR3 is TGTGCCAGCTTATCGGGGGATGGCTACACCTTC. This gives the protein CASLSGDGYTF.

Written as DNA, the CDR3 is TGCGCCAGCAGCCTTCGTCGGGTCGGGGGAAGCACAGATACGCAGTATTTT. Its protein product is CASSLRRVGGSTDTQYF. The chain carries TRBV4-1 and TRBJ2-3, with D possibly matching TRBD2 (6 bases). V lost 4 bases to trimming and J lost 0 bases, with 17 bases between them. Germline CDR1 MGHRA, CDR2 YSYEKL. This CDR3 region has 17 residues.

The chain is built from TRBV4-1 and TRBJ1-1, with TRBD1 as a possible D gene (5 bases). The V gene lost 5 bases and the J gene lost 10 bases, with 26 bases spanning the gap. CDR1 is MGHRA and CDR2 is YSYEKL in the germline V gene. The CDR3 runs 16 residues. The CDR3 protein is CASSYKSTVSTWAAFF. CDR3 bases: TGCGCCAGCAGCTACAAATCGACAGTCTCAACCTGGGCAGCTTTCTTT.

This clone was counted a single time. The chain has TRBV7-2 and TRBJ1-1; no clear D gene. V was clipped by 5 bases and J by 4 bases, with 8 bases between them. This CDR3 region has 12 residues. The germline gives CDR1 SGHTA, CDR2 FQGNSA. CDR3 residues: CASSRSTTEAFF. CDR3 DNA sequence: TGTGCCAGCAGCCGTAGTACCACTGAAGCTTTCTTT.

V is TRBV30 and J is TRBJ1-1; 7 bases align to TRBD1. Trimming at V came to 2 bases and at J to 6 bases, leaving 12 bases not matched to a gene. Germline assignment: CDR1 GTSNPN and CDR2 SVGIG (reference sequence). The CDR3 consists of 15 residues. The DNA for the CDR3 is TGTGCCTGGAGTTTAGGGGGCGCGGGATCCCCTGAAGCTTTCTTT. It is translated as CAWSLGGAGSPEAFF.

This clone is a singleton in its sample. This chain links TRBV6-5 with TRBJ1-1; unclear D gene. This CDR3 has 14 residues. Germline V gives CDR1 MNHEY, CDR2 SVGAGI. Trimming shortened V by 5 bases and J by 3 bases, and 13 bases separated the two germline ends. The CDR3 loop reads CASSNQDGDTEAFF. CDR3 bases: TGTGCCAGCAGTAATCAAGACGGGGACACTGAAGCTTTCTTT.

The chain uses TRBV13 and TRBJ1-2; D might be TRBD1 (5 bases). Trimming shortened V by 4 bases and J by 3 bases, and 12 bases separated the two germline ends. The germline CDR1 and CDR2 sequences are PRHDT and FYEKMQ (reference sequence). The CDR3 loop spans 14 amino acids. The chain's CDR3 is CASSSGTPDYGYTF. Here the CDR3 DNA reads TGTGCCAGCAGCTCCGGGACTCCAGACTATGGCTACACCTTC. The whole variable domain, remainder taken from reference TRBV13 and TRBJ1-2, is AAGVIQSPRHLIKEKRETATLKCYPIPRHDTVYWYQQGPGQDPQFLISFYEKMQSDKGSIPDRFSAQQFSDYHSELNMSSLELGDSALYFCASSSGTPDYGYTFGSGTRLTVV.

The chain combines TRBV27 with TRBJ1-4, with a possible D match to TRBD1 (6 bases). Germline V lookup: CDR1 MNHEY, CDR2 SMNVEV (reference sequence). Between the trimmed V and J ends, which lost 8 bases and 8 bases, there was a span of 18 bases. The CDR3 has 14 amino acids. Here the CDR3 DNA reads TGTGCCAGCCGCTTTGCAGGGGCACAGGAAAAACTGTTTTTT. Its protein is CASRFAGAQEKLFF.

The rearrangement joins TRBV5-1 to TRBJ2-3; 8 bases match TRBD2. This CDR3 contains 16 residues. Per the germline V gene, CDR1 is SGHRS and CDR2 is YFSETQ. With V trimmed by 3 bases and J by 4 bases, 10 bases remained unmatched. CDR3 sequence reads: CASSSPRGGWADTQYF. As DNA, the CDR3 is TGCGCCAGCAGCTCACCTCGGGGGGGCTGGGCAGATACGCAGTATTTT. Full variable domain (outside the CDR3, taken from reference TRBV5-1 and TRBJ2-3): KAGVTQTPRYLIKTRGQQVTLSCSPISGHRSVSWYQQTPGQGLQFLFEYFSETQRNKGNFPGRFSGRQFSNSRSEMNVSTLELGDSALYLCASSSPRGGWADTQYFGPGTRLTVL.

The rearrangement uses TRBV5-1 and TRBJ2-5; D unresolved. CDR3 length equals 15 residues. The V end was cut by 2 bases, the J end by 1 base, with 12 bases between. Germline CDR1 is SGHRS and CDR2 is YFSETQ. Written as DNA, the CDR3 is TGCGCCAGCAGCTTAATCTCCCGGTCCCAAGAGACCCAGTACTTC. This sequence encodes CASSLISRSQETQYF.

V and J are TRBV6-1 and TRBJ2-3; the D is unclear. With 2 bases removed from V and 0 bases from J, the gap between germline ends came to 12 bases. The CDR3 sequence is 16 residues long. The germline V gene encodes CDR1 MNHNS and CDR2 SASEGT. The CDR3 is CASSELYEESTDTQYF. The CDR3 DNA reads TGTGCCAGCAGTGAATTGTACGAGGAGAGCACAGATACGCAGTATTTT.

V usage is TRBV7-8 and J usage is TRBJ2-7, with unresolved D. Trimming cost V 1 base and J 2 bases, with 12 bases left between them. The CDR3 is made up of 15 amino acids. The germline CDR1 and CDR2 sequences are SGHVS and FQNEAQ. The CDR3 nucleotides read TGTGCCAGCAGCTTAGGTCGGTCGAAAACCTACGAGCAGTACTTC. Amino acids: CASSLGRSKTYEQYF.

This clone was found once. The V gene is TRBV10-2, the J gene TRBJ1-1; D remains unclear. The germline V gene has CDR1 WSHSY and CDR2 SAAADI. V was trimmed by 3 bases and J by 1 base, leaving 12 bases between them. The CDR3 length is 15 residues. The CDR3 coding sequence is TGCGCCAGCAGTGACCTCGGAGCTCAGAACACTGAAGCTTTCTTT. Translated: CASSDLGAQNTEAFF.

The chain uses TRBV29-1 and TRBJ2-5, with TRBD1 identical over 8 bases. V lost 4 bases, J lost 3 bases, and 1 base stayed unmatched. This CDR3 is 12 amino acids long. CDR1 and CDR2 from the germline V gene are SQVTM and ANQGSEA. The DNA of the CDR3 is TGCAGCGTTGGGGGACAGGAAGAGACCCAGTACTTC. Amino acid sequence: CSVGGQEETQYF.

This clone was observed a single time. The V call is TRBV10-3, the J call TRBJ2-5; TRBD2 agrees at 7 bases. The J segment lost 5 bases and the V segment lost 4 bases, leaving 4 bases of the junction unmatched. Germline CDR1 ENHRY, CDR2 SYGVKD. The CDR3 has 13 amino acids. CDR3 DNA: TGTGCCATCAGTGGGGGAGGGGTCGAGACCCAGTACTTC. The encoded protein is CAISGGGVETQYF.

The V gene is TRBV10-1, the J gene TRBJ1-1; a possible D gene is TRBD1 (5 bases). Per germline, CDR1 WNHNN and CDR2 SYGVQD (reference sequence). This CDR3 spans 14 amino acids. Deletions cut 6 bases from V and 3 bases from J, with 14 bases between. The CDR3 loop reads CASSQGEVDTEAFF. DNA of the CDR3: TGCGCCAGCAGCCAAGGGGAGGTCGACACTGAAGCTTTCTTT.

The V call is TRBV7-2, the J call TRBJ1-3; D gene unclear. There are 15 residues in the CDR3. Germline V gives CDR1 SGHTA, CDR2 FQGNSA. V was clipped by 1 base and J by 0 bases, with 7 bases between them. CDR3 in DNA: TGTGCCAGCAGCTTAGACAGCTACTCTGGAAACACCATATATTTT. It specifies CASSLDSYSGNTIYF.

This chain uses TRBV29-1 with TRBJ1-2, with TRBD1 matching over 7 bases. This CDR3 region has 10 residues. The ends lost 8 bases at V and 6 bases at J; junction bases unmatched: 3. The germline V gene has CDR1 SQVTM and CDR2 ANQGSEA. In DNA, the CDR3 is TGCAGCACAGGGGAGGATGGCTACACCTTC. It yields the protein CSTGEDGYTF.

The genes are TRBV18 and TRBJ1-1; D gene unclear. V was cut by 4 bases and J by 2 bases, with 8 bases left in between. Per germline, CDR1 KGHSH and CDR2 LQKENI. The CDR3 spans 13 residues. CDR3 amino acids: CASSRGENTEAFF. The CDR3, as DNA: TGTGCCAGCTCACGCGGGGAAAACACTGAAGCTTTCTTT.

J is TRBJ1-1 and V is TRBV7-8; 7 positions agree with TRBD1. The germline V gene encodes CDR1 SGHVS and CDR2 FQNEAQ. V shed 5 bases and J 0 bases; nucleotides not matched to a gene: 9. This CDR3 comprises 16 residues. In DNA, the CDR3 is TGTGCCAGCAGCCACCGGGACAGAGGAATGAACACTGAAGCTTTCTTT. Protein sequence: CASSHRDRGMNTEAFF. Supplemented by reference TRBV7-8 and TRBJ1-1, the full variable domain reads GAGVSQSPRYKVAKRGQDVALRCDPISGHVSLFWYQQALGQGPEFLTYFQNEAQLDKSGLPSDRFFAERPEGSVSTLKIQRTQQEDSAVYLCASSHRDRGMNTEAFFGQGTRLTVV.

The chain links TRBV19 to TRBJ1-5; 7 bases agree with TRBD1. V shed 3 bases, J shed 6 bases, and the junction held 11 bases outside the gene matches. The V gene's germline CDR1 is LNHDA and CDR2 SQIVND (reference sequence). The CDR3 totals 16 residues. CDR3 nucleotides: TGTGCCAGTAGTATCAGGAACAGGGGTGTTGGTCAGCCCCAGCATTTT. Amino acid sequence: CASSIRNRGVGQPQHF.

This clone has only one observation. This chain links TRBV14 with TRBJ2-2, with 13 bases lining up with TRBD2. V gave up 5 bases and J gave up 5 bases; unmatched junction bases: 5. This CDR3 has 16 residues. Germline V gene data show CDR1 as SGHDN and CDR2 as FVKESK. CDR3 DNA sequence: TGTGCCAGCAGCGTGGGACTAGCGGGGATTACCGGGGAGCTGTTTTTT. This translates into CASSVGLAGITGELFF.

Here the CDR3 reads CSAETSGSSSYNEQFF. As DNA, the CDR3 is TGCAGCGCCGAGACTAGCGGGAGTAGCTCCTACAATGAGCAGTTCTTC. V usage is TRBV29-1 and J usage is TRBJ2-1, with 12 bases aligning to TRBD2. The CDR3 contains 16 residues. CDR1 SQVTM and CDR2 ANQGSEA come from the germline V gene. The J segment lost 0 bases and the V segment lost 7 bases, leaving 7 bases of the junction unmatched.

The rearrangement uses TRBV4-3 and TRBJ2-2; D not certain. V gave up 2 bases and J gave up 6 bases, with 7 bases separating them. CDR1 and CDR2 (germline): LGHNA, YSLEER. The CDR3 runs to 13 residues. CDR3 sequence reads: CASSQIFAGELFF. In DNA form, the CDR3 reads TGCGCCAGCAGCCAAATCTTCGCCGGGGAGCTGTTTTTT.

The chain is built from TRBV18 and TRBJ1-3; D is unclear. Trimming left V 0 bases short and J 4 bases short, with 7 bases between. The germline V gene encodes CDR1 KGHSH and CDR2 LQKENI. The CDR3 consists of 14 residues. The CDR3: CASSPPPGGNTIYF. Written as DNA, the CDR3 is TGTGCCAGCTCACCACCCCCGGGGGGAAACACCATATATTTT.

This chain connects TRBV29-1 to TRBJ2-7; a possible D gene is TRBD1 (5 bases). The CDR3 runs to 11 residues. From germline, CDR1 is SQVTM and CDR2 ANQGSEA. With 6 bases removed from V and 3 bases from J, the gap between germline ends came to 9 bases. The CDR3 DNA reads TGCAGCGTCGCGACAGTCTACGAGCAGTACTTC. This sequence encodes CSVATVYEQYF.

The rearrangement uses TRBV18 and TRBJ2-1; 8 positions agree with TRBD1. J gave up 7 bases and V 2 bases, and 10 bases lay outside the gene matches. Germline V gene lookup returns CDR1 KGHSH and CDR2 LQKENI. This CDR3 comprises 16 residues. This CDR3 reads CASSPNRAGGWNEQFF. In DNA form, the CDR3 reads TGTGCCAGCTCACCAAACAGAGCAGGGGGCTGGAATGAGCAGTTCTTC.

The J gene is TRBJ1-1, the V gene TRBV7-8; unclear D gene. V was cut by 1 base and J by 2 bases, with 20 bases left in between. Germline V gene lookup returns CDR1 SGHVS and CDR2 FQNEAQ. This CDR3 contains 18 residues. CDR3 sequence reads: CASSLGPPSRVLNTEAFF. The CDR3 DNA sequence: TGTGCCAGCAGCTTAGGACCACCTAGCCGGGTGTTAAACACTGAAGCTTTCTTT.